This passage covers 27 T cell receptor beta chains from one sample sequenced in a study of tumor-infiltrating lymphocytes in primary liver carcinoma. Starting material of 500 to 600 ng total RNA yielded TCR beta cDNA via a constant-region primer. Library construction for TCR beta comprised three nested multiplex PCR rounds performed with slightly modified ARM-PCR. It was with TRBV1-TRBV30 forward primers and a C-beta reverse primer that the first two PCR rounds were run, at roughly 10 cycles each. TCRdb re-derived calls from the multiplex PCR reads in MiXCR, one entry per CDR3 protein. The sample lists roughly 330,000 distinct CDR3 sequences, approximately 64% occurring once. Unsorted whole blood supplied the blood RNA, and germline DNA was isolated too. The sequencing sample was made of peripheral blood. These receptors were obtained from a man between 40 and 49 years old with primary liver carcinoma and hepatitis B virus infection.

Note on this clonotype: The conserved final phenylalanine or tryptophan is absent from the CDR3, which likely points to a read error. The gene calls are TRBV4-1 and TRBJ2-7, with TRBD2 matching over 8 bases. Germline loops: CDR1 MGHRA, CDR2 YSYEKL. CDR3 length equals 14 residues. CDR3 bases: TGTGCCAGCAGCCCTACGGGGGGGGCCTACGAGCAGTACCTC. Its translation is CASSPTGGAYEQYL.

Note on this clonotype: At one of its ends the junction is not consistent with the germline gene, which may arise from a read error. The chain carries TRBV4-1 and TRBJ2-3; the match to TRBD2 covers 10 bases. Germline V gives CDR1 MGHRA, CDR2 YSYEKL. The CDR3 is made up of 15 amino acids. The CDR3 is CASSQGPAGGDTQYF. The DNA of the CDR3 is TGTGCCAGCAGCCAGGGACCAGCGGGAGGGGATACGCAGTATTTT.

The CDR3 reads CASREIGTGTGELFF. In nucleotides, the CDR3 is TGTGCCAGCAGGGAGATAGGGACGGGCACCGGGGAGCTGTTTTTT. The chain has TRBV12-3 or TRBV12-4 and TRBJ2-2; D is perhaps TRBD1 or TRBD2 (5 bases each). This CDR3 contains 15 residues. V lost 6 bases to trimming and J lost 4 bases, with 15 bases between them.

The DNA of the CDR3 is TGCGCCAGCAATGGACAGTCCAGCACAGATACGCAGTATTTT. Translation gives CASNGQSSTDTQYF. The chain is built from TRBV10-1 and TRBJ2-3; a weak D match, TRBD1 (6 bases). V was shortened by 7 bases and J by 0 bases, with 11 bases between the two germline ends. This CDR3 has 14 residues. Germline-derived CDR1 and CDR2 are WNHNN and SYGVQD (reference sequence).

A single count supports this clonotype. An end of the junction differs from the germline gene, which may be a read error. This sequence joins TRBV11-2 and TRBJ2-7, with D possibly TRBD1 on 6 matching bases. The CDR3 extends over 13 amino acids. The germline CDR1 and CDR2 sequences are SGHAT and FQNNGV. The CDR3 reads CASSSGRTEEQYF. DNA for the CDR3: TGTGCCAGCAGTTCCGGCAGGACAGAGGAGCAATACTTC.

For this clonotype: A much larger clone differs by one base, so this may be a read error. The chain joins TRBV6-1 to TRBJ1-2; weak D call: TRBD1 (5 bases). The CDR3 is 13 amino acids. The V gene's germline CDR1 is MNHNS and CDR2 SASEGT. CDR3 nucleotide sequence: TGTGGCAGCAGCCCAGACAGCGAGTATGGCTACACCTTC. It specifies CGSSPDSEYGYTF.

This clonotype has at least ten counts. The rearrangement uses TRBV14 and TRBJ2-5; TRBD1 matches at 8 bases. This CDR3 has 16 residues. Germline trimming cut 4 bases from V and 5 bases from J; bases unmatched to any gene: 12. The germline CDR1 and CDR2 sequences are SGHDN and FVKESK. CDR3 in amino acids: CASSLPRTGRTETQYF. The CDR3 nucleotides are TGTGCCAGCAGCCTCCCCCGGACAGGGAGGACGGAGACCCAGTACTTC. The full variable domain, completed using reference TRBV14 and TRBJ2-5, is EAGVTQFPSHSVIEKGQTVTLRCDPISGHDNLYWYRRVMGKEIKFLLHFVKESKQDESGMPNNRFLAERTGGTYSTLKVQPAELEDSGVYFCASSLPRTGRTETQYFGPGTRLLVL.

This clonotype showed up many times. The chain employs TRBV11-2 and TRBJ1-2; no definite D call. V gave up 5 bases and J gave up 1 base, with 11 bases separating them. This CDR3 region has 14 residues. Looked up from germline, CDR1 is SGHAT and CDR2 is FQNNGV. The CDR3 reads CASSRIGGNYGYTF. As DNA, the CDR3 is TGTGCCAGCAGCCGTATCGGTGGTAACTATGGCTACACCTTC.

This clonotype showed up just a few times. The chain couples TRBV6-5 to TRBJ2-2, with D possibly matching TRBD1 (6 bases). The length of the CDR3 is 13 residues. Germline-derived CDR1 and CDR2 are MNHEY and SVGAGI. V was cut by 5 bases and J by 5 bases, with 9 bases left in between. The CDR3 is CASSGGRTGELFF. CDR3 nucleotides: TGTGCCAGCAGTGGGGGCAGAACCGGGGAGCTGTTTTTT.

The chain links TRBV28 to TRBJ2-2; 12 bases are a match to TRBD2. V lost 6 bases, J lost 7 bases, and 9 bases stayed unmatched. This CDR3 comprises 16 residues. Germline V CDR1 and CDR2: MDHEN, SYDVKM. In DNA, the CDR3 is TGTGCCAGCAGAGAGACTAGCGGGAGTCAGGTCGGGGAGCTGTTTTTT. It encodes CASRETSGSQVGELFF.

In this sample, this clonotype turned up many times. This chain links TRBV6-6 with TRBJ2-7; D might be TRBD1 (6 bases). With 1 base removed from V and 0 bases from J, the gap between germline ends came to 10 bases. The V gene's germline CDR1 is MNHNY and CDR2 SVGAGI (reference sequence). The CDR3 sequence is 15 residues long. The CDR3 region is CASSYLGRGSYEQYF. CDR3 DNA: TGTGCCAGCAGTTACTTGGGCAGGGGCTCCTACGAGCAGTACTTC.

A note on this clonotype: This may be a read error: a much more frequent sequence differs by one nucleotide. DNA for the CDR3: TGCGCCAGCAGCCAAGGCCCCTCGGGGGCTGGGGTAATAGAGCAGTTCTTC. Its translation is CASSQGPSGAGVIEQFF. The chain combines TRBV4-1 with TRBJ2-1; D might be TRBD1 or TRBD2, each matching 6 bases. Germline lookup yields CDR1 MGHRA and CDR2 YSYEKL. V lost 1 base to trimming and J lost 10 bases, with 23 bases between them. This CDR3 region has 17 residues.

For this clonotype: One end of the junction varies from germline; a read error may be responsible. V usage is TRBV5-5 and J usage is TRBJ2-2; 13 nucleotides agree with TRBD2. This CDR3 comprises 17 residues. Germline V lookup: CDR1 SGHKS, CDR2 YYEKEE (reference sequence). DNA for the CDR3: TGTGCCAATGTTGTCAAACCGGGACTAGCGGGGACCGGGGTGCTGTTTTTT. Its translation: CANVVKPGLAGTGVLFF. Drawing the rest from reference TRBV5-5 and TRBJ2-2, the complete variable domain is DAGVTQSPTHLIKTRGQQVTLRCSPISGHKSVSWYQQVLGQGPQFIFQYYEKEERGRGNFPDRFSARQFPNYSSELNVNALLLGDSALYLCANVVKPGLAGTGVLFFGEGSRLTVL.

Worth noting for this clonotype: At one end the junction does not follow the germline gene, possibly because of a read error. The chain links TRBV11-2 to TRBJ2-3; unclear D gene. Germline V gene lookup returns CDR1 SGHAT and CDR2 FQNNGV. The CDR3 runs to 13 residues. CDR3 residues: CASSLIGIDTQYF. The CDR3 coding sequence is TGTGCCAGCAGCTTGATAGGGATAGATACGCAATATTTT.

V usage is TRBV14 and J usage is TRBJ1-6, with 11 bases identical to TRBD1. CDR1 SGHDN and CDR2 FVKESK come from the germline V gene. V shed 5 bases and J 8 bases; nucleotides not matched to a gene: 2. There are 14 residues in the CDR3. CDR3 coding DNA: TGTGCCAGCAGCACGGACAGGGGGCATTCACCCCTCCACTTT. Protein sequence: CASSTDRGHSPLHF.

This chain connects TRBV11-2 to TRBJ2-7; D uncertain. Looked up from germline, CDR1 is SGHAT and CDR2 is FQNNGV. The CDR3 consists of 12 residues. V lost 7 bases to trimming and J lost 11 bases, with 18 bases between them. This CDR3 is CASTSLHYEEYF. Written as DNA, the CDR3 is TGTGCCAGCACCTCCTTACATTACGAAGAGTACTTC.

About this clonotype itself: The CDR3 does not end in the conserved phenylalanine or tryptophan, so this is likely a read error. The J gene is TRBJ2-1, the V gene TRBV6-1, with D possibly TRBD1 on 5 matching bases. This CDR3 is built from 15 residues. V dropped 6 bases and J dropped 6 bases, with 18 bases sitting between them. The V gene's germline CDR1 is MNHNS and CDR2 SASEGT. CDR3 sequence (DNA): TGTGCCAGCAGGATAACAGGTTCCGAGCCCAATGAGCAGTTCCTC. It codes for CASRITGSEPNEQFL.

Concerning this clonotype: The junction shows a germline mismatch at one end, possibly a read error. This chain uses TRBV11-2 with TRBJ2-7, with 11 bases identical to TRBD2. The germline gives CDR1 SGHAT, CDR2 FQNNGV. The CDR3 consists of 18 residues. The DNA for the CDR3 is TGTGACAGCAGCTGGCGGGACAGCCGCACTAGCGGGAGTTACGAGCAGTACTTC. It translates to CDSSWRDSRTSGSYEQYF.

Comment on this clonotype: A much larger clone sits a single nucleotide away, making a read error possible. The DNA for the CDR3 is TGTGCCAGACAAGAAAGACTAGCGGGTATGCACAATGAGCAGTTCTTC. Amino acid sequence: CARQERLAGMHNEQFF. This sequence joins TRBV6-1 and TRBJ2-1; 10 nucleotides align to TRBD2. The ends lost 9 bases at V and 5 bases at J; junction bases unmatched: 13. This CDR3 comprises 16 residues. The germline V gene encodes CDR1 MNHNS and CDR2 SASEGT.

The chain carries TRBV12-3 or TRBV12-4 and TRBJ2-3; 8 positions match TRBD1. V shed 5 bases, J shed 1 base, and the junction held 8 bases outside the gene matches. The CDR3 covers 16 residues. This CDR3 reads CASSPRTGFGTDTQYF. The CDR3 nucleotides are TGTGCCAGCAGTCCCAGGACAGGGTTTGGCACAGATACGCAGTATTTT.

Comment on this clonotype: One end of the junction fails to match germline, which may point to a read error. V is TRBV6-6 and J is TRBJ1-1; no firm D call. CDR1 is MNHNY, CDR2 SVGAGI, per germline (reference sequence). This CDR3 is built from 11 residues. As DNA, the CDR3 is TGTGCCAGTAGTTCCGTCACTGAATCTTTCTTT. Protein sequence: CASSSVTESFF.

In the case of this clonotype: The junction and the germline gene differ at one end; a read error may be behind it. The chain couples TRBV7-8 to TRBJ1-3, with TRBD1 as a possible D gene (6 bases). Germline CDR1 is SGHVS and CDR2 is FQNEAQ. The CDR3 extends over 15 amino acids. The chain's CDR3 is CVSSSGQMAGNTIYF. DNA for the CDR3: TGTGTCAGCAGCTCCGGACAGATGGCTGGAAACACCATATATTTT.

This clonotype was counted at least ten times. The rearrangement uses TRBV11-2 and TRBJ2-2; D remains ambiguous. The CDR3 extends over 13 amino acids. Germline V gives CDR1 SGHAT, CDR2 FQNNGV. Trimming left V 2 bases short and J 6 bases short, with 7 bases between. The CDR3 sequence: CASSLPNSGELFF. As DNA, the CDR3 is TGTGCCAGCAGCTTACCGAATTCCGGGGAGCTGTTTTTT.

At least ten counts were recorded for this clonotype. This chain connects TRBV12-3 or TRBV12-4 to TRBJ1-1; D is perhaps TRBD1 (6 bases). Trimming pared 6 bases from V and 7 bases from J, leaving 9 bases between. This CDR3 contains 11 residues. The CDR3 sequence: CASSRQDEAFF. The CDR3 DNA follows: TGTGCCAGCAGCCGACAGGATGAAGCTTTCTTT.

This clonotype was counted at least ten times. V is TRBV10-3 and J is TRBJ2-3; either TRBD1 or TRBD2 may supply D (5 bases each). Germline CDR1 is ENHRY and CDR2 is SYGVKD. This CDR3 spans 15 amino acids. V was clipped by 6 bases and J by 0 bases, with 13 bases between them. The CDR3 loop reads CAISPGAASTDTQYF. DNA for the CDR3: TGTGCCATCAGCCCCGGGGCAGCTAGCACAGATACGCAGTATTTT.

The V and J genes are TRBV24-1 and TRBJ1-5; tentatively, D is TRBD1 (5 bases). Per germline, CDR1 KGHDR and CDR2 SFDVKD. This CDR3 comprises 20 residues. V shed 0 bases and J shed 0 bases, with 20 bases lying between them. The CDR3 loop reads CATSDLQKGHGGTSNQPQHF. The CDR3 bases are TGTGCCACCAGTGATTTGCAAAAGGGCCACGGGGGAACTAGCAATCAGCCCCAGCATTTT.

Points on this clonotype: One junction end disagrees with the germline gene, perhaps due to a read error. V and J are TRBV13 and TRBJ2-7, with 7 bases lining up with TRBD1. Per germline, CDR1 PRHDT and CDR2 FYEKMQ (reference sequence). The CDR3 length is 14 residues. The CDR3 DNA reads TGTACCAGCAGCGAGACAGGGTCCGGTTACGAGCAGTACTTC. This gives the protein CTSSETGSGYEQYF.